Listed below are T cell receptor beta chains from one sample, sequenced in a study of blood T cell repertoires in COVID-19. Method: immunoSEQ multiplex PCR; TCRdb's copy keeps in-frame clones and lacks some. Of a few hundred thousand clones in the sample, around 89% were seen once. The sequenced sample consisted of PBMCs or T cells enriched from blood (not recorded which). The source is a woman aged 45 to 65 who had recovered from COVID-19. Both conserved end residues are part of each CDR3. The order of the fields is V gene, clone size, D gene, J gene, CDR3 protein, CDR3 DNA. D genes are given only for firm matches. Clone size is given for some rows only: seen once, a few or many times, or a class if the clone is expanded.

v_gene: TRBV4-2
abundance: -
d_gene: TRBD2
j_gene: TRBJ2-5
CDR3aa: CASSQGGGEGTQYF
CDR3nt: TGTGCCAGCAGCCAAGGCGGAGGGGAGGGGACCCAGTACTTC

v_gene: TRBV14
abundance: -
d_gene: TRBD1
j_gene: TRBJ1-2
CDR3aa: CASSFQGAYGYTF
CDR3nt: TGTGCCAGCAGCTTCCAGGGGGCCTATGGCTACACCTTC

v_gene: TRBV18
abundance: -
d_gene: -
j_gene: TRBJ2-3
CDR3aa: CASSPPRQRGNTDTQYF
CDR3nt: TGTGCCAGCTCACCACCGAGACAGCGAGGAAACACAGATACGCAGTATTTT

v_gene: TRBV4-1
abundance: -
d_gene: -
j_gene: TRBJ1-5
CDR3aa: CASSHPGVEPQHF
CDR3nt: TGCGCCAGCAGCCATCCAGGGGTAGAGCCCCAGCATTTT

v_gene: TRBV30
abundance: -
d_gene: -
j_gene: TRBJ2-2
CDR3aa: CAWSVLDRNTGELFF
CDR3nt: TGTGCCTGGAGTGTACTGGACAGAAACACCGGGGAGCTGTTTTTT

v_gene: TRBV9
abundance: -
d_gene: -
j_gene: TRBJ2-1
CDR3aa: CASSAGGVGQDPEQFF
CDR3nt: TGTGCCAGCAGCGCCGGAGGGGTGGGGCAGGATCCGGAGCAGTTCTTC

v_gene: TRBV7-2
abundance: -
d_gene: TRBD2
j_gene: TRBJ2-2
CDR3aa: CASSPSGNGELFF
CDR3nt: TGTGCCAGCAGTCCAAGCGGGAACGGGGAGCTGTTTTTT

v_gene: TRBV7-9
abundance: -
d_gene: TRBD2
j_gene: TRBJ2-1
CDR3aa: CASSPRTSGSNEQFF
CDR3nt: TGTGCCAGCAGCCCCCGGACTAGCGGGAGCAATGAGCAGTTCTTC

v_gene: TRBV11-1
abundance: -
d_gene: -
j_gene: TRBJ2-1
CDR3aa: CASSWDGQLYNEQFF
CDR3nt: TGTGCCAGCAGCTGGGACGGACAGTTATACAATGAGCAGTTCTTC

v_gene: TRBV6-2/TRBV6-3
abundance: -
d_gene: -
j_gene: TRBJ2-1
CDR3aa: CASSSYAGNNEQFF
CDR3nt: TGTGCCAGCAGTTCTTACGCGGGAAACAATGAGCAGTTCTTC

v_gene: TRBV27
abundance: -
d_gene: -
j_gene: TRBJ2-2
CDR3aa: CASSNRNTGELFF
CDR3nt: TGTGCCAGCAGCAACAGGAACACCGGGGAGCTGTTTTTT

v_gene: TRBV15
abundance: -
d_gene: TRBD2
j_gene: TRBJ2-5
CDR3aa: CATASGRAGRETQYF
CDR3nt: TGTGCCACGGCTAGCGGGAGGGCCGGGAGAGAGACCCAGTACTTC

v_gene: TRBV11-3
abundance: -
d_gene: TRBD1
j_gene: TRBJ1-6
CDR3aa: CASSLGSRGLVRSYNSPLHF
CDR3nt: TGTGCCAGCAGCTTAGGAAGCAGGGGGCTTGTTCGATCCTATAATTCACCCCTCCACTTT

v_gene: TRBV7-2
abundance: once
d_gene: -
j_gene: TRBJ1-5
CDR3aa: CASSLDTSYQPQHF
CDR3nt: TGTGCCAGCAGCTTAGACACATCATATCAGCCCCAGCATTTT

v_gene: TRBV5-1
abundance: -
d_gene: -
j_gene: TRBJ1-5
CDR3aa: CASSLDSPNQPQHF
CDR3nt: TGCGCCAGCAGCTTGGACAGCCCCAATCAGCCCCAGCATTTT

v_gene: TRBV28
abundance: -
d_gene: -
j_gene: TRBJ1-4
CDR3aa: CASSLDRTHATNEKLFF
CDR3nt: TGTGCCAGCAGTTTAGACAGGACCCACGCCACTAATGAAAAACTGTTTTTT

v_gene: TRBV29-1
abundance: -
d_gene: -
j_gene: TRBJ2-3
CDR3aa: CSVEEGGAADTQYF
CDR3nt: TGCAGCGTTGAAGAGGGGGGAGCCGCAGATACGCAGTATTTT

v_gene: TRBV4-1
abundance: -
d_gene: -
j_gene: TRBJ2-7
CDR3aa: CASSREQLGSQQPYEQYF
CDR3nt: TGCGCCAGCAGCCGCGAACAATTGGGCAGCCAACAACCCTACGAGCAGTACTTC

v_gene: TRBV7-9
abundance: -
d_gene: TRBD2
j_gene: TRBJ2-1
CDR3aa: CASSLVPSGYNEQFF
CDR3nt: TGTGCCAGCAGCTTAGTTCCTAGCGGATACAATGAGCAGTTCTTC

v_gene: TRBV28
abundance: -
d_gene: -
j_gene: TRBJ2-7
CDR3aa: CASRVEAPGEQYF
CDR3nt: TGTGCCAGCAGGGTTGAGGCTCCGGGTGAGCAGTACTTC

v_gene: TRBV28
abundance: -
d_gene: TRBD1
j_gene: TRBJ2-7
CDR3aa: CASSPNRDRGPYSSYEQYF
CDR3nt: TGTGCCAGCAGTCCAAACCGGGACAGGGGACCTTATAGCTCCTACGAGCAGTACTTC

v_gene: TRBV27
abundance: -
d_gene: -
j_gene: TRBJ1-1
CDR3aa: CASSLRLQGKGTEAFF
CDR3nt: TGTGCCAGCAGTCTTCGACTGCAGGGGAAGGGCACTGAAGCTTTCTTT

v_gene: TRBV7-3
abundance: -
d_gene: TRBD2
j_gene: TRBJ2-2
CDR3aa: CASSPLGSGSFTGELFF
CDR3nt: TGTGCCAGCAGTCCGCTGGGTAGCGGGAGTTTTACCGGGGAGCTGTTTTTT

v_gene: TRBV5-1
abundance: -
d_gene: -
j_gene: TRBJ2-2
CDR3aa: CASSLRAETNTGELFF
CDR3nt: TGCGCCAGCAGCTTAAGAGCGGAGACGAACACCGGGGAGCTGTTTTTT

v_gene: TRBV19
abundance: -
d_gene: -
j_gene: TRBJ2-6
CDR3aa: CASSWGAGANVLTF
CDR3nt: TGTGCCAGTTCTTGGGGGGCTGGGGCCAACGTCCTGACTTTC

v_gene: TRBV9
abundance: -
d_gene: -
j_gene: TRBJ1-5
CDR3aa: CASSVGGSPASNQPQHF
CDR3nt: TGTGCCAGCAGCGTAGGAGGTAGTCCAGCGAGCAATCAGCCCCAGCATTTT

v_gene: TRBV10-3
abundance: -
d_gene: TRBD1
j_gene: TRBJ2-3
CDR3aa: CAITSGTGGTDTQYF
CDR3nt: TGTGCCATCACCTCCGGGACAGGGGGCACAGATACGCAGTATTTT

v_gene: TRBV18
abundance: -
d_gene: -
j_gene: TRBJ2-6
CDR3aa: CASSSGVRGANVLTF
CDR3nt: TGTGCCAGCTCCTCGGGGGTCCGCGGGGCCAACGTCCTGACTTTC

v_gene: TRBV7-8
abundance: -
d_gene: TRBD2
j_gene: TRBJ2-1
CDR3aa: CASSPMREGEQFF
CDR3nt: TGTGCCAGCAGCCCCATGCGGGAGGGCGAGCAGTTCTTC

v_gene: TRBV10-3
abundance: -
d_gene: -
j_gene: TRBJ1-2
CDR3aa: CAISGFPRQASYGYTF
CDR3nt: TGTGCCATCAGTGGATTCCCCCGGCAGGCGTCTTATGGCTACACCTTC

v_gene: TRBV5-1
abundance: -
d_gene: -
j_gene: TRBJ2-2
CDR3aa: CASYELDREAGELFF
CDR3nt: TGCGCCAGCTACGAACTCGACAGGGAGGCCGGGGAGCTGTTTTTT

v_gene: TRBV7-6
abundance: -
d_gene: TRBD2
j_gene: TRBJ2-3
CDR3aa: CASSARTSGSTDTQYF
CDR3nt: TGTGCCAGCAGCGCGCGGACTAGCGGGAGTACAGATACGCAGTATTTT

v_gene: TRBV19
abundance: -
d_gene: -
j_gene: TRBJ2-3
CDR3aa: CASILTVRDSTDTQYF
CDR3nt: TGTGCCAGTATATTGACAGTCCGGGACTCTACAGATACGCAGTATTTT

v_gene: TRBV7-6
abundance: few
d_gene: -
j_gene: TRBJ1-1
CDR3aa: CASSLVLTGPLNTEAFF
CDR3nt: TGTGCCAGCAGCTTAGTATTAACAGGGCCGCTGAACACTGAAGCTTTCTTT

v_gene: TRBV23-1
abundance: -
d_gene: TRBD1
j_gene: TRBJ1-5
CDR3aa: CASSQSGQGEVPSSNQPQHF
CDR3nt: TGCGCCAGCAGTCAATCGGGACAGGGCGAAGTCCCTTCAAGCAATCAGCCCCAGCATTTT

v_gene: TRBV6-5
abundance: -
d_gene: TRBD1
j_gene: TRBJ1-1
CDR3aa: CASRNPGQLNTEAFF
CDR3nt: TGTGCCAGCAGGAATCCGGGACAGTTGAACACTGAAGCTTTCTTT

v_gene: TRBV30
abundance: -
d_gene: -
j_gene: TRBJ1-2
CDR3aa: CAWSRGEGYGYTF
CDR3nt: TGTGCCTGGAGTCGGGGGGAAGGCTATGGCTACACCTTC

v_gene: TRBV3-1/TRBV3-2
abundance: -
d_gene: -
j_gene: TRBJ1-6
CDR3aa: CASSQVEQVLHF
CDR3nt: TGTGCCAGCAGCCAAGTTGAGCAGGTTCTCCACTTT

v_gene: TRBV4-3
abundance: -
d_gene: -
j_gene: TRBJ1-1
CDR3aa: CASSQESRADTEAFF
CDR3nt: TGCGCCAGCAGCCAAGAGTCCAGGGCGGACACTGAAGCTTTCTTT

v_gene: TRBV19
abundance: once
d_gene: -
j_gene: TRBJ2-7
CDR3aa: CASSILPGYEQYF
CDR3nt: TGTGCCAGTAGTATACTCCCAGGCTACGAGCAGTACTTC

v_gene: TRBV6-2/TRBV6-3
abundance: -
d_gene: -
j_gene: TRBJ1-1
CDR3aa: CASSRNSGRGTEAFF
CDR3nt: TGTGCCAGCAGTCGAAACTCAGGTCGGGGCACTGAAGCTTTCTTT

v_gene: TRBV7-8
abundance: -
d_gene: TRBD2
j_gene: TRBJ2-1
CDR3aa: CASSSWSSGYNEQFF
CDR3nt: TGTGCCAGCAGCTCATGGTCTAGCGGCTACAATGAGCAGTTCTTC

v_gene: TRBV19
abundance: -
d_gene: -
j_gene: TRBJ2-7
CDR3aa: CASPREQYF
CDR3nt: TGTGCCAGCCCCCGCGAGCAGTACTTC

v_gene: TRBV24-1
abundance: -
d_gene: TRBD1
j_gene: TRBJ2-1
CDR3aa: CATGDRGYNEQFF
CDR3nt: TGTGCCACCGGAGACAGGGGCTACAATGAGCAGTTCTTC

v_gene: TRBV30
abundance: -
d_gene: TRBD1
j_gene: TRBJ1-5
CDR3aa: CAWSPTGGAGKPQHF
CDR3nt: TGTGCCTGGAGCCCCACAGGGGGCGCGGGGAAGCCCCAGCATTTT

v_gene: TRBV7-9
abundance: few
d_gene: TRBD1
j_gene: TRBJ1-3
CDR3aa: CASSQGQPLSGNTIYF
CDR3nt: TGTGCCAGCAGCCAGGGACAGCCCCTATCTGGAAACACCATATATTTT

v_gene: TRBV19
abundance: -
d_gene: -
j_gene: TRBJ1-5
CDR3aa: CASSIGQTSNQPQHF
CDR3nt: TGTGCCAGTAGTATAGGGCAGACAAGCAATCAGCCCCAGCATTTT

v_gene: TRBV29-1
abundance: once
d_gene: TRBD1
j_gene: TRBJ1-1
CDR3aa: CSVRTGTAFF
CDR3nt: TGCAGCGTTCGGACAGGTACAGCTTTCTTT

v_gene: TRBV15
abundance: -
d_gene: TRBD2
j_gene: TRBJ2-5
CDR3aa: CATSRDHPSGSGETQYF
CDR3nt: TGTGCCACCAGCAGAGATCACCCAAGCGGGAGTGGAGAGACCCAGTACTTC

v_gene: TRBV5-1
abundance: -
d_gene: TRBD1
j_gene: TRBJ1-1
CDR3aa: CASSQREGQGGTEAFF
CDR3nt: TGCGCCAGCAGCCAAAGGGAGGGACAGGGGGGAACTGAAGCTTTCTTT

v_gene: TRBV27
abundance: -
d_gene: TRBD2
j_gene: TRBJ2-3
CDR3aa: CASSLSGLAGKLSTDTQYF
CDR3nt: TGTGCCAGCAGTTTATCGGGACTAGCGGGAAAACTTAGCACAGATACGCAGTATTTT

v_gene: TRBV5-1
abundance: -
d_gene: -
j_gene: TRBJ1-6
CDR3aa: CASSLGAAANSPLHF
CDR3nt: TGCGCCAGCAGCTTGGGGGCAGCCGCGAATTCACCCCTCCACTTT

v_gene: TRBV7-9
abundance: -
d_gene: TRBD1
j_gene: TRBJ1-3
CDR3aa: CASSLEGQGATIYF
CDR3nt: TGTGCCAGCAGCTTAGAGGGACAGGGGGCCACCATATATTTT

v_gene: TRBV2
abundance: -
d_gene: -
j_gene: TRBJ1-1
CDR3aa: CASSYPGQNTEAFF
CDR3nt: TGTGCCAGCAGTTATCCAGGGCAGAACACTGAAGCTTTCTTT

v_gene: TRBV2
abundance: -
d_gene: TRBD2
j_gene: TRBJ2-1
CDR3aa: CASSKAGTSGKGSYNEQFF
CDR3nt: TGTGCCAGCAGCAAAGCTGGGACTAGCGGGAAGGGCTCCTACAATGAGCAGTTCTTC

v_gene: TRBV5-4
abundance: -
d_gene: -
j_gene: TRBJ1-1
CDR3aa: CASSSAGGNTEAFF
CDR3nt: TGTGCCAGCAGCTCCGCGGGAGGGAACACTGAAGCTTTCTTT

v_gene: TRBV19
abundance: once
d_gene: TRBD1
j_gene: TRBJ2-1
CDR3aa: CASSAPLGQVYFIDEQFF
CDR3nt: TGTGCCAGTAGTGCCCCCTTAGGACAGGTCTATTTCATCGATGAGCAGTTCTTC

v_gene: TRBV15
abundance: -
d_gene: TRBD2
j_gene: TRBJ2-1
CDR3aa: CATSRNQAGVGNEQFF
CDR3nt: TGTGCCACCAGCAGGAACCAAGCGGGAGTGGGAAATGAGCAGTTCTTC

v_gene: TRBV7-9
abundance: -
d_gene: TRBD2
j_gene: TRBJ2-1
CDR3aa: CASSLAVDLAGGLYNEQFF
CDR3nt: TGTGCCAGCAGCTTAGCCGTCGACTTAGCGGGAGGGCTATACAATGAGCAGTTCTTC